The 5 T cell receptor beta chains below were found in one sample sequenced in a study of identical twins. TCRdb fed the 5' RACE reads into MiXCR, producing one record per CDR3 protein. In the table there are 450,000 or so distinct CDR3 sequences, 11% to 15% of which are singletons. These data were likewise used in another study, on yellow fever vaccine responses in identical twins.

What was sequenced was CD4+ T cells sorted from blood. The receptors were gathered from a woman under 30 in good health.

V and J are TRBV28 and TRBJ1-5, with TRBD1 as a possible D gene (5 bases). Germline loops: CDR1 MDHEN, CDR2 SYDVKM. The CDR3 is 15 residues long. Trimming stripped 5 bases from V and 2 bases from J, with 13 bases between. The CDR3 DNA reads TGTGCCAGCAGTGCCGGGGCAGTCGGCAATCAGCCCCAGCATTTT. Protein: CASSAGAVGNQPQHF.

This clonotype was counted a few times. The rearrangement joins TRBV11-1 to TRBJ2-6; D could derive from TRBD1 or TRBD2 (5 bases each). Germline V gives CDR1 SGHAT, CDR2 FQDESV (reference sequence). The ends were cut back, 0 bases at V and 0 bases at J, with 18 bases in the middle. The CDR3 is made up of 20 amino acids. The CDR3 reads CASSLARLGVFGSGANVLTF. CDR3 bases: TGTGCCAGCAGCTTAGCGCGGCTGGGGGTATTCGGCTCTGGGGCCAACGTCCTGACTTTC.

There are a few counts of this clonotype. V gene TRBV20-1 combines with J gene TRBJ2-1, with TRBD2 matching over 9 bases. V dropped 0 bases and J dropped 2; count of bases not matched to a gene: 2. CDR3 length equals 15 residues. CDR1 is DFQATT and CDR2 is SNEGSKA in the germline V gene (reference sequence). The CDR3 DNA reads TGCAGTGCTAGAGACCTAGCGGGACCCTACAATGAGCAGTTCTTC. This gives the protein CSARDLAGPYNEQFF.

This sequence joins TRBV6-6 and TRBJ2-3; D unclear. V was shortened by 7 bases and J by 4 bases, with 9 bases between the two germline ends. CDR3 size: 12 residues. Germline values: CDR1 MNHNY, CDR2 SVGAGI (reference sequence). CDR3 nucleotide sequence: TGTGCCAGCAAAAATAGGGCAGATACGCAGTATTTT. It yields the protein CASKNRADTQYF.

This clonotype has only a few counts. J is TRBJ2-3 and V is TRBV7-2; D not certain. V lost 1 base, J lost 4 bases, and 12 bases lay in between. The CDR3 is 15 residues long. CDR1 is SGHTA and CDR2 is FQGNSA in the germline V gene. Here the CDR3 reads CASSLGVGGADTQYF. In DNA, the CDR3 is TGTGCCAGCAGCTTAGGTGTTGGTGGGGCAGATACGCAGTATTTT.